This TCR beta chain was captured in a study of shared clonotypes between healthy human individuals. Clones were sequenced by immunoSEQ multiplex PCR, and TCRdb holds only the in-frame ones, with some missing. The table includes roughly 2.5 million clones, more than 80% detected once. Sequenced material: naive CD4+ T cells sorted from blood. The sample's subset: CD45RA+ positively selected. This TCR was recovered from a man aged 18 to 35 in good health.

The CDR3 protein is CASRDPNQPQHF. The DNA for the CDR3 is TGTGCCAGCAGGGACCCGAATCAGCCCCAGCATTTT. The gene calls are TRBV6-1 and TRBJ1-5, with D unclear. The CDR3 is made up of 12 amino acids. CDR1 MNHNS and CDR2 SASEGT come from the germline V gene. The V end was cut by 6 bases, the J end by 4 bases, with 7 bases between.